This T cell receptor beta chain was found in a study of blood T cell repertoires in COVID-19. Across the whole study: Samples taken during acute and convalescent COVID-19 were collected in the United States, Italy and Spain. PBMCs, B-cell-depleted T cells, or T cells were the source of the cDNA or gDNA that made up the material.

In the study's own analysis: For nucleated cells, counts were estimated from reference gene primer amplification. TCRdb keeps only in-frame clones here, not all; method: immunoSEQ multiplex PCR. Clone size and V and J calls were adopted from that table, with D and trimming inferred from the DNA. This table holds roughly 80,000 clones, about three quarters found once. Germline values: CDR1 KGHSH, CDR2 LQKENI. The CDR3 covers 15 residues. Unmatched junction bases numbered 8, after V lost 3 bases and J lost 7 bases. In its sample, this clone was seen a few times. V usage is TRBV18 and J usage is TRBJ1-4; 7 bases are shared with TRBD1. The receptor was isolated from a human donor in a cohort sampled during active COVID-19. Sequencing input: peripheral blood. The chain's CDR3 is CASSPPTGIAEKLFF. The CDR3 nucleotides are TGTGCCAGCTCACCTCCGACAGGGATCGCTGAAAAACTGTTTTTT.